A selection of T cell receptor beta chains follows, all from one sample in a study of T cell repertoires in cytomegalovirus infection. Antigens for these TCRs are unknown. One entry per CDR3 protein results from TCRdb running MiXCR on the reads. Of roughly 860,000 distinct CDR3 sequences listed, around a third are singletons. Sample: cultured CD8+ T cells from PBMCs, taken from culture after CMV antigen stimulation. These receptors were collected from a human donor in good health (CMV status not recorded). Some clones in this sample may be carry-over from other donors' samples. Both conserved end residues are part of each CDR3. D genes are given only for firm matches. Some rows have no size entry. The others give once, few or many, or a class for an expanded clone.

V gene	D gene	J gene	clone size	CDR3 protein	CDR3 DNA
TRBV7-8	TRBD1	TRBJ1-5	many	CASSLGTGSGQPQHF	TGTGCCAGCAGCCTCGGGACAGGGTCGGGTCAGCCCCAGCATTTT
TRBV10-3	TRBD2	TRBJ2-5	.	CAISEPQELAGGRETQYF	TGTGCCATCAGTGAGCCTCAAGAACTAGCGGGGGGGCGGGAGACCCAGTACTTC
TRBV6-6	.	TRBJ1-2	.	CASHAGGAHGYTF	TGTGCCAGCCATGCGGGAGGGGCACATGGCTACACCTTC
TRBV6-1	.	TRBJ1-6	.	CASALISSYNSPLHF	TGTGCCAGCGCGTTGATAAGCTCCTATAATTCACCCCTCCACTTT
TRBV7-9	.	TRBJ1-5	few	CASSLGGWSDSNQPQHF	TGTGCCAGCAGCTTAGGTGGCTGGTCAGATAGCAATCAGCCCCAGCATTTT
TRBV5-6	.	TRBJ2-5	.	CASSHGRPQETQYF	TGTGCCAGCAGCCACGGACGGCCCCAAGAGACCCAGTACTTC
TRBV4-1	.	TRBJ2-1	.	CASSKDSYNEQFF	TGCGCCAGCAGCAAGGACAGCTACAATGAGCAGTTCTTC
TRBV4-2	.	TRBJ1-1	once	CASSQAISGADEAFF	TGTGCCAGCAGCCAAGCGATCTCGGGGGCGGATGAAGCTTTCTTT
TRBV6-1	TRBD1	TRBJ1-4	.	CASKDRDRRLSGTNEKLFF	TGTGCCAGCAAGGATCGGGACAGGCGATTGTCGGGGACTAATGAAAAACTGTTTTTT
TRBV7-9	.	TRBJ1-1	few	CASSIDWQGYLNTEAFF	TGTGCCAGCAGTATAGACTGGCAGGGCTATTTGAACACTGAAGCTTTCTTT
TRBV13	.	TRBJ2-3	few	CASSLGQLTYTDTQYF	TGTGCCAGCAGCTTAGGACAGCTCACCTACACAGATACGCAGTATTTT
TRBV12-3/TRBV12-4	.	TRBJ1-2	many	CASSLTGNGYTF	TGTGCCAGCAGTTTAACAGGGAATGGCTACACCTTC
TRBV6-1	TRBD2	TRBJ2-2	few	CASSEVGLANTGELFF	TGTGCCAGCAGTGAAGTTGGACTAGCGAACACCGGGGAGCTGTTTTTT
TRBV12-5	TRBD1	TRBJ1-1	many	CASGRDRGRPFEAFF	TGTGCTAGTGGCCGTGACAGGGGTCGCCCTTTTGAAGCTTTCTTT
TRBV7-2	.	TRBJ2-4	few	CASSLASGKNIQYF	TGTGCCAGCAGCTTAGCTTCAGGGAAAAACATTCAGTACTTC
TRBV5-6	TRBD2	TRBJ2-1	.	CASSFGTSANNEQFF	TGTGCCAGCAGCTTTGGGACTAGCGCCAACAATGAGCAGTTCTTC
TRBV7-6	.	TRBJ1-5	few	CASSPSGRFNQPQHF	TGTGCCAGCAGCCCATCGGGCCGATTCAATCAGCCCCAGCATTTT
TRBV7-9	.	TRBJ2-3	.	CASSSPGAGEVTDTQYF	TGTGCCAGCAGCTCACCTGGGGCAGGGGAAGTTACAGATACGCAGTATTTT
TRBV5-1	.	TRBJ1-1	.	CASRDRPNTEAFF	TGCGCCAGCAGAGACAGACCGAACACTGAAGCTTTCTTT
TRBV7-9	.	TRBJ1-1	.	CASSIRALPEAFF	TGTGCCAGCAGCATTAGGGCTTTACCTGAAGCTTTCTTT
TRBV6-5	.	TRBJ2-2	.	CVSSYGGNTGELFF	TGTGTCAGCAGTTACGGGGGTAACACCGGGGAGCTGTTTTTT
TRBV5-4	.	TRBJ2-3	few	CASSQKQGLFGTDTQYF	TGTGCCAGCAGCCAGAAGCAGGGGTTGTTCGGCACAGATACGCAGTATTTT
TRBV7-9	.	TRBJ2-3	many	CASSPPFKGGQYF	TGTGCCAGCAGCCCGCCCTTCAAGGGTGGGCAGTATTTT
TRBV3-1	.	TRBJ2-1	.	CASSHPEVDHLGSSYNEQFF	TGTGCCAGCAGCCACCCAGAAGTAGACCATTTGGGGAGCTCCTACAATGAGCAGTTCTTC
TRBV10-3	.	TRBJ2-2	many	CAIRETSRGSTGELFF	TGTGCCATCAGGGAAACTAGTCGAGGGAGCACCGGGGAGCTGTTTTTT
TRBV7-9	.	TRBJ2-5	few	CASSPRQGGRETQYF	TGTGCCAGCAGCCCTCGACAGGGAGGGAGGGAGACCCAGTACTTC
TRBV10-3	TRBD1	TRBJ1-2	.	CAISSLTGTADTNYGYTF	TGTGCCATCAGTAGTTTAACCGGGACAGCGGACACAAACTATGGCTACACCTTC
TRBV2	.	TRBJ1-1	.	CAGRRFTEAFF	TGTGCCGGGAGGAGGTTCACTGAAGCTTTCTTT
TRBV7-9	TRBD2	TRBJ2-2	.	CASSPNEGLGSTGELFF	TGTGCCAGCAGCCCAAACGAGGGACTAGGAAGCACCGGGGAGCTGTTTTTT
TRBV7-6	.	TRBJ1-2	.	CASSVGVAISGYTF	TGTGCCAGCAGCGTGGGAGTCGCTATTTCTGGCTACACCTTC
TRBV12-3/TRBV12-4	.	TRBJ1-3	few	CASRDPGRSGNTIYF	TGTGCCAGCAGGGATCCGGGACGCTCTGGAAACACCATATATTTT
TRBV20-1	TRBD1	TRBJ2-3	few	CSAPPRGPSTDTQYF	TGCAGTGCTCCTCCCAGGGGGCCTAGCACAGATACGCAGTATTTT
TRBV2	TRBD2	TRBJ2-1	few	CATKPSGGLHNEQFF	TGTGCCACCAAGCCTAGCGGGGGCCTTCACAATGAGCAGTTCTTC
TRBV9	TRBD1	TRBJ1-1	.	CASSSIGTGGPEAFF	TGTGCCAGCAGCTCAATCGGGACAGGGGGCCCTGAAGCTTTCTTT
TRBV29-1	.	TRBJ2-7	.	CSVEEFGAYEQYF	TGCAGCGTTGAAGAATTCGGGGCCTACGAGCAGTACTTC
TRBV6-5	TRBD2	TRBJ2-3	many	CASSYSTPAGGRSDTQYF	TGTGCCAGCAGTTACTCGACCCCGGCGGGGGGGCGATCAGATACGCAGTATTTT
TRBV12-3/TRBV12-4	.	TRBJ1-5	.	CASRPQEGPQHF	TGTGCCAGCAGACCACAGGAGGGGCCCCAGCATTTT
TRBV20-1	.	TRBJ2-2	.	CSSPIAGELFF	TGCAGTTCCCCAATCGCCGGGGAGCTGTTTTTT
TRBV6-5	.	TRBJ2-2	few	CASSASGELFF	TGTGCCAGCAGTGCTAGCGGGGAGCTGTTTTTT
TRBV6-6	.	TRBJ1-5	.	CASSHLRRDSRQPQHF	TGTGCCAGCAGTCACCTCCGAAGGGATAGCAGGCAGCCCCAGCATTTT
TRBV11-2	.	TRBJ1-2	.	CASSLATGFGYTF	TGTGCCAGCAGCTTAGCCACAGGGTTTGGCTACACCTTC
TRBV27	.	TRBJ2-7	.	CASSLVGAAYEQYF	TGTGCCAGCAGTCTTGTGGGGGCTGCCTACGAGCAGTACTTC
TRBV27	.	TRBJ1-5	.	CASSLFPPTRGNQPQHF	TGTGCCAGCAGTTTATTCCCCCCGACAAGGGGCAATCAGCCCCAGCATTTT
TRBV7-6	.	TRBJ2-6	few	CASSLIGARSGANVLTF	TGTGCCAGCAGCTTGATCGGAGCCCGCTCTGGGGCCAACGTCCTGACTTTC
TRBV2	.	TRBJ1-2	.	CASSGEVANYGYTF	TGTGCCAGCAGTGGGGAGGTAGCTAACTATGGCTACACCTTC
TRBV28	.	TRBJ2-3	.	CASTLGDTFTDTQYF	TGTGCCAGCACCTTAGGGGACACCTTCACAGATACGCAGTATTTT
TRBV15	TRBD2	TRBJ2-7	.	CATSRDRGEYEQYF	TGTGCCACCAGCAGAGATCGGGGGGAATACGAGCAGTACTTC
TRBV19	TRBD1	TRBJ2-1	.	CASSTADRALDNEQFF	TGTGCCAGTAGTACTGCTGACAGGGCCCTTGACAATGAGCAGTTCTTC
TRBV12-5	.	TRBJ2-3	few	CASAWLAGQDGTDTQYF	TGTGCTAGTGCCTGGTTGGCAGGGCAGGATGGCACAGATACGCAGTATTTT